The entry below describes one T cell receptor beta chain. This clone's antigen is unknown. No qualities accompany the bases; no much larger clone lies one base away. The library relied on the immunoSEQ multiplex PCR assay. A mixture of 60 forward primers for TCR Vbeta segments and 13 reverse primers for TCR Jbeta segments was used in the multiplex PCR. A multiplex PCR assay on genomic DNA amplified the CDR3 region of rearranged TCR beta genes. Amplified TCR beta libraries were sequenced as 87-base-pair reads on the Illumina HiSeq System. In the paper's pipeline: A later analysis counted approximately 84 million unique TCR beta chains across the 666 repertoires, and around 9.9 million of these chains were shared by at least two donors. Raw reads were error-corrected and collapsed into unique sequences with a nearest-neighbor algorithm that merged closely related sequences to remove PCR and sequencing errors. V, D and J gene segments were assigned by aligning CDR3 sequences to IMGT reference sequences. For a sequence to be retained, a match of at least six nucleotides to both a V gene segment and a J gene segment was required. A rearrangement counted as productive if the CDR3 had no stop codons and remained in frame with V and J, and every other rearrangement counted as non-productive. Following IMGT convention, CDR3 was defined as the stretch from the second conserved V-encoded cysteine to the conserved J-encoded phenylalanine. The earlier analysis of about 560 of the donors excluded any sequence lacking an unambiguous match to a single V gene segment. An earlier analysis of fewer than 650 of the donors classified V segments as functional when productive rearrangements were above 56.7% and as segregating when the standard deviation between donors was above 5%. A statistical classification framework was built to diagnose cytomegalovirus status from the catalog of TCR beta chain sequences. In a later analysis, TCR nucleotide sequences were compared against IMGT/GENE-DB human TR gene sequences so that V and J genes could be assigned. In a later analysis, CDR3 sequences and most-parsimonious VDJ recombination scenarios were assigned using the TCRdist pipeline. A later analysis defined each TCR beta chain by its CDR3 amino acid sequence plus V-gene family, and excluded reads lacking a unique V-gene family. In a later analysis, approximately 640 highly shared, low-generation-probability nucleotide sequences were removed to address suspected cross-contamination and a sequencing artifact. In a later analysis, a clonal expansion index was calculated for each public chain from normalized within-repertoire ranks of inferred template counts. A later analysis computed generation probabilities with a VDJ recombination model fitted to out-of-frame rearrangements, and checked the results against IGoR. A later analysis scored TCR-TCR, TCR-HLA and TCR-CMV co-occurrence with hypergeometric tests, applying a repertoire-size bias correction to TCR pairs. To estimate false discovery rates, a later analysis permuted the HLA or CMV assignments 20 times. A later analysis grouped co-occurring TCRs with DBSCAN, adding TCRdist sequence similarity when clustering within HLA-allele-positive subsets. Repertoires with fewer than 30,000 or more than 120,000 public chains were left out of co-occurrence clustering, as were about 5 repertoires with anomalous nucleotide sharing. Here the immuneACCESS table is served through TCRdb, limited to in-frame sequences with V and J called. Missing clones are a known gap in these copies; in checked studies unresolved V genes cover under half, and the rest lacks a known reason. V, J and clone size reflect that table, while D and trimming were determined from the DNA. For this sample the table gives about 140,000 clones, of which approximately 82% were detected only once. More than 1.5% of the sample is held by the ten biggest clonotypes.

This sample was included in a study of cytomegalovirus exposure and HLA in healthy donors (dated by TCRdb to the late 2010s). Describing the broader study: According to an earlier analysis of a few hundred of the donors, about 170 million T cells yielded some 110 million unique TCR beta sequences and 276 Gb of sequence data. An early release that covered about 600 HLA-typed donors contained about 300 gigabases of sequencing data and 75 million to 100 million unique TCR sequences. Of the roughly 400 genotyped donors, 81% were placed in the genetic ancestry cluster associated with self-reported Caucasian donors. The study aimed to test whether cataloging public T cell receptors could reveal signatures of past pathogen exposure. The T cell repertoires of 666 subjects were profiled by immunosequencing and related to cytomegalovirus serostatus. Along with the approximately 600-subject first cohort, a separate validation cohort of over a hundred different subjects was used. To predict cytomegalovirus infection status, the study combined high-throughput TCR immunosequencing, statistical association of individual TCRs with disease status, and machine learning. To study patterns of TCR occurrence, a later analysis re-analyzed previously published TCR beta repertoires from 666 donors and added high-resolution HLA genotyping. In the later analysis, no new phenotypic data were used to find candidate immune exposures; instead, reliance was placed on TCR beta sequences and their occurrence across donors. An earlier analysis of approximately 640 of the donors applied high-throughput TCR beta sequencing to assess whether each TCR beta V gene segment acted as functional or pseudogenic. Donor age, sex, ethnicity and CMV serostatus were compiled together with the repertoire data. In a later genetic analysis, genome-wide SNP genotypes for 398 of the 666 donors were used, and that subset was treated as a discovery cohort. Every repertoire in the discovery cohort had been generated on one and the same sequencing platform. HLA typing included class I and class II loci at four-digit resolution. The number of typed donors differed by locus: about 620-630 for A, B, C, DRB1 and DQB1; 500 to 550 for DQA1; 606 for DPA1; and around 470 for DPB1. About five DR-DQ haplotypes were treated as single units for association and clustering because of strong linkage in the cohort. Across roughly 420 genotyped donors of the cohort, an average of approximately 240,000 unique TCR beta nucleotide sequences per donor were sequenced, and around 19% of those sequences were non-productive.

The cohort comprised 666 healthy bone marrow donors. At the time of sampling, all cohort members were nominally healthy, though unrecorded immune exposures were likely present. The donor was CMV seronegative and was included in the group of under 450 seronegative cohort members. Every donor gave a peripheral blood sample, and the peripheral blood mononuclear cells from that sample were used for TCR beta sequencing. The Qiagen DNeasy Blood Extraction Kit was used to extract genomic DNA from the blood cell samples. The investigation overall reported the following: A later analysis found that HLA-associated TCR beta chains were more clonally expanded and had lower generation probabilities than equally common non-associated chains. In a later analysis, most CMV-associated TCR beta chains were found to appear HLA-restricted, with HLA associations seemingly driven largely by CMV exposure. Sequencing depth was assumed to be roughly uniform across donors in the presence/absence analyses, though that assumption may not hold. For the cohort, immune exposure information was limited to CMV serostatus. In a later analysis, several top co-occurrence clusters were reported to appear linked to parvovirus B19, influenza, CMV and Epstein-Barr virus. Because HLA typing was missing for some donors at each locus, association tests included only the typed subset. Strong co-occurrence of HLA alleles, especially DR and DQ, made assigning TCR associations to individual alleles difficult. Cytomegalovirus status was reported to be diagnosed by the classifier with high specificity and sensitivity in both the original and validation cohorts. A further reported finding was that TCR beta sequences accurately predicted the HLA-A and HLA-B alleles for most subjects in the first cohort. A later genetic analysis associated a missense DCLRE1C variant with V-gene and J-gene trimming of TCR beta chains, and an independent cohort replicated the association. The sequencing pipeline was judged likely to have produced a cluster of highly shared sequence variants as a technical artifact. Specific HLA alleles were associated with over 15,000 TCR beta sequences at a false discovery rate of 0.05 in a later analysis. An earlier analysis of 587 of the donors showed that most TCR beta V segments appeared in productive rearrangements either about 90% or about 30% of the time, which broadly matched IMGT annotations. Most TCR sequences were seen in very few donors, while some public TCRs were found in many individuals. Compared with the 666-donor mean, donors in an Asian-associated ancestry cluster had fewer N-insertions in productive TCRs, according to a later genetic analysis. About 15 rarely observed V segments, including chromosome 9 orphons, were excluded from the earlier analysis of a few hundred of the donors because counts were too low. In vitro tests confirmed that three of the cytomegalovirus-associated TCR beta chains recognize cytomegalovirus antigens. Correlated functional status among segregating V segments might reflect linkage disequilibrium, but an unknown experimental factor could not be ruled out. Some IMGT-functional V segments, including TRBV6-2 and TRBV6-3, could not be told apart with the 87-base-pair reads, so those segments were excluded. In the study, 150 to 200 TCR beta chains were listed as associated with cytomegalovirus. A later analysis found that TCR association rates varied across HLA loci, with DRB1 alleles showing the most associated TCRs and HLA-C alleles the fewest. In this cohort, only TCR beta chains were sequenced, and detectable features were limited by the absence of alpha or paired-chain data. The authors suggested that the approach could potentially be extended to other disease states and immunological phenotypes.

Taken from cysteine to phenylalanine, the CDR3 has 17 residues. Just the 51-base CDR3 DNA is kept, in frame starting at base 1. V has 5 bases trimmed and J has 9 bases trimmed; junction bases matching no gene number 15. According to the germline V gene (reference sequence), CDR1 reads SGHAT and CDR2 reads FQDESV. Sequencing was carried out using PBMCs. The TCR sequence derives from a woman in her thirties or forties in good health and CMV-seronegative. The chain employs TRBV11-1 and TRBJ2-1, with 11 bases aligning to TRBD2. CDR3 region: CASSPRPGTSGRGEQFF. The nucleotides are TGTGCCAGCAGCCCGCGACCCGGGACTAGCGGTCGGGGTGAGCAGTTCTTC.